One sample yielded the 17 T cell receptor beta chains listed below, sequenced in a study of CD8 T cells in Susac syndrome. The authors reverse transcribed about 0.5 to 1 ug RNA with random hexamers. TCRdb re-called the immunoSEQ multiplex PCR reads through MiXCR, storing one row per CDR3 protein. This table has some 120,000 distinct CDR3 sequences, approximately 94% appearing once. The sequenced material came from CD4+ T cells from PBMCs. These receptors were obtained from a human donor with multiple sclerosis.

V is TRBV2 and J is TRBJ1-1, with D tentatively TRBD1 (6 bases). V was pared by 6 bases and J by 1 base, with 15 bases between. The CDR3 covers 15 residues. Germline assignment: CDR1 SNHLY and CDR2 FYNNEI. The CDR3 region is CASRGLGGQNTEAFF. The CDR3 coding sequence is TGTGCCAGCAGGGGGTTGGGGGGGCAGAACACTGAAGCTTTCTTT.

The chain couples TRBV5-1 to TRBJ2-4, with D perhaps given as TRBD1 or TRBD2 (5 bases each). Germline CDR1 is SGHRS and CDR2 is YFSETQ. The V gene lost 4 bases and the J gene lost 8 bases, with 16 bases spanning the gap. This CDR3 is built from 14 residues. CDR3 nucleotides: TGCGCCAGCAGCCCCGGGACCGGGAAGGACATTCAGTACTTC. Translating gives CASSPGTGKDIQYF.

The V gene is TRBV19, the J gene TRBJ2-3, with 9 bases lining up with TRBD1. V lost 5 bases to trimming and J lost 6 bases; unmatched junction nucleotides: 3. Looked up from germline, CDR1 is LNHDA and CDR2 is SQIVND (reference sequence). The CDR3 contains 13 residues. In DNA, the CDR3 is TGTGCCAGTAGTGACAGGGGGAGGGATACGCAGTATTTT. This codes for CASSDRGRDTQYF.

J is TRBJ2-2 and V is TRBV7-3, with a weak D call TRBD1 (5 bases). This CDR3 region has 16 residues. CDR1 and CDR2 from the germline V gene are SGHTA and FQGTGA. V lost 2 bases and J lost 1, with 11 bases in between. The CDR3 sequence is CASSLGGQGNTGELFF. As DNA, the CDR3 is TGTGCCAGCAGCTTAGGTGGGCAGGGGAACACCGGGGAGCTGTTTTTT.

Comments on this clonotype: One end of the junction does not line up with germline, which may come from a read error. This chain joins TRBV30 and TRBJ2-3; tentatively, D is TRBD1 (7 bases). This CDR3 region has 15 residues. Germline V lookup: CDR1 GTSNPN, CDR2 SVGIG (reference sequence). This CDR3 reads CAWGRQGGRADTQYF. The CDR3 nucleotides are TGTGCCTGGGGGAGACAGGGAGGTCGAGCAGACACGCAGTATTTT.

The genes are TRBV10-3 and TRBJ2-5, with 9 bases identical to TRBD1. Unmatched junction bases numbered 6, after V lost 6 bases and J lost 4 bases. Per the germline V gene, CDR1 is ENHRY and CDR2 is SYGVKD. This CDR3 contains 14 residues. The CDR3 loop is CAIRPTGGGETQYF. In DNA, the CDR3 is TGTGCCATCAGACCGACAGGGGGTGGAGAGACCCAGTACTTC.

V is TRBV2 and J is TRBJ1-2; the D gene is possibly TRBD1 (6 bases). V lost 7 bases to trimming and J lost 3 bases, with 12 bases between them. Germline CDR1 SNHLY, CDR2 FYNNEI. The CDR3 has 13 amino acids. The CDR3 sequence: CASTGGRDYGYTF. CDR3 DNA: TGTGCCAGCACCGGGGGCCGGGACTATGGCTACACCTTC.

The CDR3 is CASSLRSGHYNEQFF. The CDR3 DNA reads TGTGCCAGCAGCTTACGTAGCGGACATTACAATGAGCAGTTCTTC. The chain links TRBV13 to TRBJ2-1; D might be TRBD2 (6 bases). The ends were cut back, 2 bases at V and 4 bases at J, with 12 bases in the middle. The CDR3 totals 15 residues. The germline V gene has CDR1 PRHDT and CDR2 FYEKMQ (reference sequence).

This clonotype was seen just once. CDR3 DNA sequence: TGTGCCAGCAGCCCTTATGGGACAGGGTTTAACGAAAAACTGTTTTTT. As protein: CASSPYGTGFNEKLFF. J is TRBJ1-4 and V is TRBV27; TRBD1 agrees at 9 bases. Germline V CDR1 and CDR2: MNHEY, SMNVEV (reference sequence). The CDR3 extends over 16 amino acids. V lost 6 bases, J lost 8 bases, and 13 bases stayed unmatched.

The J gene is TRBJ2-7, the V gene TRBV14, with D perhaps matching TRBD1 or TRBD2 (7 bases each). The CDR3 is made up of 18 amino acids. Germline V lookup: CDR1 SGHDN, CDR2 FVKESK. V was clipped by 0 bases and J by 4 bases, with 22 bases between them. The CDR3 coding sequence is TGTGCCAGCAGCCAAGATATAAGCGGGACAGAAATAGATTACGAGCAGTACTTC. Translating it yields CASSQDISGTEIDYEQYF.

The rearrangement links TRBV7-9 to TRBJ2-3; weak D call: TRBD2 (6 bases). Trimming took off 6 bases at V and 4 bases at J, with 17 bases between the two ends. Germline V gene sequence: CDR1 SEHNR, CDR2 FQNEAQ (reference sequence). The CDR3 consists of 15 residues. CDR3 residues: CASSTGTLEADTQYF. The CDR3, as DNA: TGTGCCAGCAGTACCGGGACTCTGGAGGCAGATACGCAGTATTTT.

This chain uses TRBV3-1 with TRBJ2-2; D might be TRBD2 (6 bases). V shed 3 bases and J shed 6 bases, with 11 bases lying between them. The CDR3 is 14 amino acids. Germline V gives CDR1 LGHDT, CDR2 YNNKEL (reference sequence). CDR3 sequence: CASSQREGAGELFF. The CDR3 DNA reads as TGTGCCAGCAGCCAGCGGGAAGGGGCCGGGGAGCTGTTTTTT.

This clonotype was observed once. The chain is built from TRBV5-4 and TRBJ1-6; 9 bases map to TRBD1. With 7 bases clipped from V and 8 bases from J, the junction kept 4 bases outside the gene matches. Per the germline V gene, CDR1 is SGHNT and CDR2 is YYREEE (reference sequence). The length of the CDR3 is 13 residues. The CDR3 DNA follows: TGTGCCAGCGTCCGGGACAGGGATTCACCCCTCCACTTT. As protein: CASVRDRDSPLHF.

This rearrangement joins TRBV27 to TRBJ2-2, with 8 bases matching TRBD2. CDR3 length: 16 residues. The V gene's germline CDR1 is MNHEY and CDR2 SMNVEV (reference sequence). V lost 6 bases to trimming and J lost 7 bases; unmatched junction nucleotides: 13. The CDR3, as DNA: TGTGCCAGCAGCCCCGCGGCGGGAGGAAGGGTCGGGGAGCTGTTTTTT. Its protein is CASSPAAGGRVGELFF.

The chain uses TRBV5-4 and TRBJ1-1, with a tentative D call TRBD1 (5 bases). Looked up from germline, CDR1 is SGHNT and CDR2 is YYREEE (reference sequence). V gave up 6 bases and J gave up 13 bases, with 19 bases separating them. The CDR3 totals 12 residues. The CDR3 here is CASTFNSGRVFF. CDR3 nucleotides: TGTGCCAGCACCTTCAACTCGGGGCGAGTTTTCTTT.

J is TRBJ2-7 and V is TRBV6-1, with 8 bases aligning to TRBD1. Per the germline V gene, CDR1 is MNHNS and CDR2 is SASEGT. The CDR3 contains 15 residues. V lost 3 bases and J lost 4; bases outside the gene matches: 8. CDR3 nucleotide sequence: TGTGCCAGCAGTGAGGGCCGGACAGGGAGGTACGAGCAGTACTTC. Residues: CASSEGRTGRYEQYF.

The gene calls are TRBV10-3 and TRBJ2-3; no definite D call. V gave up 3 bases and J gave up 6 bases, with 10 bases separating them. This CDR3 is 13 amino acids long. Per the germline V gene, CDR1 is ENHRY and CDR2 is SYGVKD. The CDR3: CAISETAADTQYF. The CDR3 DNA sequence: TGTGCCATCAGTGAAACTGCAGCGGATACGCAGTATTTT.